Following are 27 T cell receptor beta chains from one sample sequenced in a study of T cell changes during pregnancy in multiple sclerosis. Produced via immunoSEQ multiplex PCR; TCRdb's table is partial and in-frame only. The data show roughly 100,000 clones, around 90% seen once. The sample in question was peripheral blood, obtained after pregnancy. These receptor sequences come from a female donor with multiple sclerosis, enrolled in a pregnancy study.

This clone was counted once. The rearrangement links TRBV5-1 to TRBJ2-7, with D maybe TRBD2 (6 bases). CDR1 is SGHRS, CDR2 YFSETQ, per germline. V dropped 2 bases and J dropped 0 bases, with 9 bases sitting between them. CDR3 length: 14 residues. CDR3 bases: TGCGCCAGCAGCTTTAGCGGAAGCTCCTACGAGCAGTACTTC. It is translated as CASSFSGSSYEQYF.

This clone has a single count. The V and J genes are TRBV19 and TRBJ2-1, with TRBD1 as a possible D gene (6 bases). Trimming removed 5 bases from V and 7 bases from J, with 15 bases in between. Germline loops: CDR1 LNHDA, CDR2 SQIVND (reference sequence). This CDR3 is built from 14 residues. The CDR3 bases are TGTGCCAGTAGTCCCTCATCCGACAGGAATGAGCAGTTCTTC. This encodes CASSPSSDRNEQFF.

The chain has TRBV5-4 and TRBJ1-4; possible D gene TRBD1, 5 bases. Germline values: CDR1 SGHNT, CDR2 YYREEE (reference sequence). Deletions cut 4 bases from V and 6 bases from J, with 16 bases between. This CDR3 contains 15 residues. DNA of the CDR3: TGTGCCAGCAGCCCTGATACAGGCCCAGATGAAAAACTGTTTTTT. Its protein product is CASSPDTGPDEKLFF.

The chain carries TRBV30 and TRBJ1-2; 7 bases fit TRBD1. This CDR3 has 14 amino acids. The V segment lost 1 base and the J segment 4 bases; nucleotides outside the gene matches: 6. CDR1 and CDR2 (germline): GTSNPN, SVGIG (reference sequence). CDR3 nucleotide sequence: TGTGCCTGGAGTGAAGTAGGGACAGCCTATGGCTACACCTTC. Its translation is CAWSEVGTAYGYTF.

This CDR3 reads CASSPGGYEQYF. CDR3 DNA sequence: TGTGCCAGCTCACCCGGAGGCTACGAGCAGTACTTC. This chain uses TRBV18 with TRBJ2-7, with a tentative D call TRBD2 (5 bases). CDR1 and CDR2 from the germline V gene are KGHSH and LQKENI. V was pared by 3 bases and J by 3 bases, with 6 bases between. The CDR3 sequence is 12 residues long.

The genes are TRBV6-5 and TRBJ2-7; a weak D match, TRBD1 (5 bases). V shed 0 bases and J shed 3 bases, with 12 bases lying between them. From germline, CDR1 is MNHEY and CDR2 SVGAGI. CDR3 length equals 15 residues. In DNA, the CDR3 is TGTGCCAGCAGTTACTCGATCGGTCAGGGCTACGAGCAGTACTTC. Its protein is CASSYSIGQGYEQYF.

The rearrangement uses TRBV7-9 and TRBJ2-7; 7 nucleotides align to TRBD1. Germline V gene sequence: CDR1 SEHNR, CDR2 FQNEAQ (reference sequence). The length of the CDR3 is 13 residues. V gave up 4 bases and J gave up 6 bases; unmatched junction bases: 6. The CDR3, as DNA: TGTGCCAGCAGCTCCGGGACAGTGGGCGAGCAGTACTTC. This gives the protein CASSSGTVGEQYF.

A few counts support this clone. The chain couples TRBV6-1 to TRBJ2-6; 11 bases are a match to TRBD1. V lost 4 bases, J lost 2 bases, and 1 base stayed unmatched. The germline CDR1 and CDR2 sequences are MNHNS and SASEGT. The CDR3 is 16 residues long. This chain's CDR3 is CASSGTGGAGANVLTF. In DNA form, the CDR3 reads TGTGCCAGCAGTGGGACAGGGGGCGCTGGGGCCAACGTCCTGACTTTC.

V and J are TRBV10-3 and TRBJ1-3; D ambiguous. The V and J ends lost 0 bases and 4 bases respectively, with 4 bases between them. This CDR3 contains 13 residues. From germline, CDR1 is ENHRY and CDR2 SYGVKD. The CDR3 loop reads CAISESLGNTIYF. The DNA of the CDR3 is TGTGCCATCAGTGAGTCCTTAGGAAACACCATATATTTT.

This rearrangement joins TRBV4-1 to TRBJ2-4, with D perhaps TRBD2 (6 bases). Per the germline V gene, CDR1 is MGHRA and CDR2 is YSYEKL. Trimming removed 6 bases from V and 6 bases from J, with 27 bases in between. The CDR3 runs to 18 residues. CDR3 sequence (DNA): TGCGCCAGCAGTCCACGGGGCTCCGAGGGAGGAGAGGGAAACATTCAGTACTTC. As protein: CASSPRGSEGGEGNIQYF.

The chain combines TRBV30 with TRBJ1-6; TRBD1 might be the D (5 bases). The V and J ends lost 2 bases and 2 bases respectively, with 10 bases between them. Germline CDR1 reads GTSNPN; CDR2 reads SVGIG (reference sequence). The CDR3 has 15 amino acids. The CDR3 spells CAWSKGLAYNSPLHF. CDR3 bases: TGTGCCTGGAGTAAGGGACTAGCCTATAATTCACCCCTCCACTTT.

This chain links TRBV28 with TRBJ1-4; 7 bases agree with TRBD1. There are 14 residues in the CDR3. The trim removed 7 bases at V and 4 bases at J, leaving 6 bases unmatched. Germline-derived CDR1 and CDR2 are MDHEN and SYDVKM. The DNA for the CDR3 is TGTGCCAGCAAGAAGGGACAGCTTAATGAAAAACTGTTTTTT. Translated: CASKKGQLNEKLFF.

V and J are TRBV6-4 and TRBJ2-2; D call uncertain. This CDR3 comprises 13 residues. Trimming took 4 bases from V and 6 from J, leaving 9 bases between them. CDR1 and CDR2 from the germline V gene are MRHNA and SNTAGT. This CDR3 reads CASSVEAAGELFF. DNA of the CDR3: TGTGCCAGCAGTGTAGAAGCCGCCGGGGAGCTGTTTTTT.

The chain is built from TRBV7-8 and TRBJ1-1; D uncertain. This CDR3 is 15 amino acids long. Germline CDR1 and CDR2: SGHVS and FQNEAQ. V lost 2 bases, J lost 0 bases, and 10 bases lay in between. CDR3 sequence (DNA): TGTGCCAGCAGCTTAATTACACCTTTGAACACTGAAGCTTTCTTT. This sequence encodes CASSLITPLNTEAFF.

This chain connects TRBV6-5 to TRBJ2-3; TRBD2 matches at 9 bases. The length of the CDR3 is 16 residues. The V segment lost 4 bases and the J segment 1 base; nucleotides outside the gene matches: 6. Germline CDR1 reads MNHEY; CDR2 reads SVGAGI. CDR3 sequence reads: CASSSLRGGGTDTQYF. For the CDR3, the DNA is TGTGCCAGCAGTTCCCTTCGCGGGGGGGGCACAGATACGCAGTATTTT.

In this sample, this clone turned up a few times. This chain links TRBV5-1 with TRBJ2-7, with 9 bases identical to TRBD1. The trim removed 3 bases at V and 6 bases at J, leaving 10 bases unmatched. This CDR3 contains 15 residues. Per germline, CDR1 SGHRS and CDR2 YFSETQ. CDR3 DNA: TGCGCCAGCAGCTCCGGTCCCGGGACAGGGATCGAGCAGTACTTC. It codes for CASSSGPGTGIEQYF.

The rearrangement links TRBV2 to TRBJ1-5; D remains ambiguous. Trimming shortened V by 7 bases and J by 4 bases, and 11 bases separated the two germline ends. This CDR3 is built from 13 residues. Germline values: CDR1 SNHLY, CDR2 FYNNEI. This CDR3 reads CASTLTENQPQHF. The CDR3 DNA follows: TGTGCCAGCACGCTGACGGAGAATCAGCCCCAGCATTTT.

This clone counts as medium-sized. The J gene is TRBJ1-2, the V gene TRBV7-9; a weak D match, TRBD1 (5 bases). This CDR3 spans 15 amino acids. V lost 2 bases to trimming and J lost 2 bases, with 12 bases between them. In germline, CDR1 is SEHNR, CDR2 FQNEAQ (reference sequence). The CDR3 region is CASSLSGRQNYGYTF. The CDR3 region has the DNA TGTGCCAGCAGCTTATCCGGTAGACAGAACTATGGCTACACCTTC.

This chain links TRBV27 with TRBJ1-5, with a possible D match to TRBD1 (6 bases). The CDR3 consists of 14 residues. Trimming took 5 bases from V and 4 from J, leaving 12 bases between them. Germline V gene data show CDR1 as MNHEY and CDR2 as SMNVEV (reference sequence). CDR3: CASSAGQRNQPQHF. CDR3 nucleotides: TGTGCCAGCAGTGCTGGACAGCGTAATCAGCCCCAGCATTTT.

The J gene is TRBJ1-6, the V gene TRBV25-1; 8 nucleotides line up with TRBD1. The ends lost 6 bases at V and 7 bases at J; junction bases unmatched: 11. The V gene's germline CDR1 is MGHDK and CDR2 SYGVNS. This CDR3 spans 16 amino acids. CDR3 loop: CASSLNSGTGNSPLHF. The DNA of the CDR3 is TGTGCCAGCAGCCTAAATTCAGGGACAGGCAATTCACCCCTCCACTTT.

The rearrangement links TRBV7-2 to TRBJ1-4, with D possibly TRBD1 on 5 matching bases. The germline gives CDR1 SGHTA, CDR2 FQGNSA. CDR3 size: 16 residues. Trimming took 1 base from V and 2 from J, leaving 11 bases between them. Here the CDR3 DNA reads TGTGCCAGCAGCTTAGATTGGGGGAGGACTAATGAAAAACTGTTTTTT. It yields the protein CASSLDWGRTNEKLFF.

This sequence joins TRBV19 and TRBJ1-4; 7 bases are shared with TRBD1. The V gene end was trimmed by 8 bases and the J gene end by 0 bases; junction bases not matched to a gene: 6. The CDR3 extends over 15 amino acids. Germline CDR1 reads LNHDA; CDR2 reads SQIVND (reference sequence). The DNA for the CDR3 is TGTGCCAGTTCCACAGGGGCTGCAACTAATGAAAAACTGTTTTTT. Its protein product is CASSTGAATNEKLFF.

In DNA, the CDR3 is TGTGCCATCAGTGCGGGACAGGATGAAAAACTGTTTTTT. Translated: CAISAGQDEKLFF. This rearrangement joins TRBV10-3 to TRBJ1-4, with 8 positions matching TRBD1. The CDR3 runs 13 residues. V shed 4 bases, J shed 6 bases, and the junction held 1 base outside the gene matches. CDR1 and CDR2 (germline): ENHRY, SYGVKD.

This chain links TRBV4-1 with TRBJ2-3, with 7 bases lining up with TRBD1. Germline V lookup: CDR1 MGHRA, CDR2 YSYEKL. The J segment lost 1 base and the V segment lost 3 bases, leaving 4 bases of the junction unmatched. The CDR3 is made up of 15 amino acids. This CDR3 reads CASSHPGGGTDTQYF. DNA of the CDR3: TGCGCCAGCAGCCACCCAGGGGGTGGCACAGATACGCAGTATTTT.

V and J are TRBV28 and TRBJ2-5; a possible D gene is TRBD2 (5 bases). The germline V gene has CDR1 MDHEN and CDR2 SYDVKM. This CDR3 is built from 14 residues. Trimming removed 6 bases at V and 5 bases at J, with 16 bases between. The CDR3 spells CASRHTGGGETQYF. CDR3 nucleotides: TGTGCCAGCAGGCATACTGGAGGCGGGGAGACCCAGTACTTC.

This clone was seen more than once but under ten times. The gene calls are TRBV6-5 and TRBJ1-6; D is unclear. Trimming left V 5 bases short and J 10 bases short, with 9 bases between. CDR3 length: 12 amino acids. Germline-derived CDR1 and CDR2 are MNHEY and SVGAGI. The CDR3 loop reads CASSNEYSPLHF. The CDR3 DNA reads as TGTGCCAGCAGTAATGAGTACTCACCCCTCCACTTT.

V is TRBV28 and J is TRBJ1-2; no reliable D call. Germline values: CDR1 MDHEN, CDR2 SYDVKM. The CDR3 length is 12 residues. Trimming took 6 bases from V and 4 from J, leaving 9 bases between them. Here the CDR3 reads CASRRNSYGYTF. In DNA, the CDR3 is TGTGCCAGCAGACGCAACAGCTATGGCTACACCTTC.